The text below deals with one T cell receptor (beta chain). V lost 0 bases and J lost 6; bases outside the gene matches: 3. The CDR3 covers 14 residues. The germline CDR1 and CDR2 sequences are SGHRS and YFSETQ. Method: immunoSEQ multiplex PCR; TCRdb's copy keeps in-frame clones and lacks some. The sample records 85,000 to 130,000 clones, roughly nine tenths being singletons. These data come from a study of T cell changes during pregnancy in multiple sclerosis. Material: peripheral blood, obtained before pregnancy. This clonotype originated in a female donor with multiple sclerosis, enrolled in a pregnancy study. V gene TRBV5-1 combines with J gene TRBJ2-3; 8 nucleotides agree with TRBD1. This CDR3 reads CASSLAGGRDTQYF. In DNA, the CDR3 is TGCGCCAGCAGCTTGGCAGGGGGCAGGGATACGCAGTATTTT.